These 10 T cell receptor beta chains were all obtained from the same sample, sequenced in a study of T cells in Graves' hyperthyroidism and ophthalmopathy. RNA transcripts gave rise to amplified TCR beta CDR3 regions. Researchers ran a first-round RT-PCR on the TCR CDR3 using the HTBI primer set. In TCRdb, the multiplex PCR reads were re-called with MiXCR into one record per CDR3 protein. This sample has some 350,000 distinct CDR3 sequences, with approximately 25% found just once. Sample: blood. These receptors all come from a middle-aged man with Graves' hyperthyroidism.

The sample holds many counts of this clonotype. The V gene is TRBV7-9, the J gene TRBJ2-7, with D unresolved. Germline CDR1 and CDR2: SEHNR and FQNEAQ (reference sequence). The CDR3 has 11 amino acids. V was clipped by 4 bases and J by 4 bases, with 5 bases between them. The CDR3 DNA sequence: TGTGCCAGCAGCTCCAAGTACGAGCAGTACTTC. As protein: CASSSKYEQYF.

Regarding this clonotype: At one boundary the junction diverges from the germline segment, which might be a read error. The chain links TRBV3-1 to TRBJ2-7; tentatively, D is TRBD1 or TRBD2 (5 bases each). CDR3 length equals 14 residues. Germline V lookup: CDR1 LGHDT, CDR2 YNNKEL (reference sequence). Written as DNA, the CDR3 is TGCGCCAGCAGCCAAGATGGGACGGGACGGGAGCAGTACTTC. It yields the protein CASSQDGTGREQYF.

The chain links TRBV19 to TRBJ1-1, with 9 bases that match TRBD1. The CDR3 is made up of 14 amino acids. Germline V gene data show CDR1 as LNHDA and CDR2 as SQIVND (reference sequence). With 3 bases clipped from V and 6 bases from J, the junction kept 5 bases outside the gene matches. DNA for the CDR3: TGTGCCAGTAGTATGGGGACAGGGTGGGCTGAAGCTTTCTTT. Translating gives CASSMGTGWAEAFF.

This clonotype occurred a few times. This sequence joins TRBV5-1 and TRBJ2-6; D is perhaps TRBD1 (5 bases). CDR3 length: 16 residues. The germline V and J ends were trimmed by 0 bases and 4 bases, with 11 bases remaining between them. Germline assignment: CDR1 SGHRS and CDR2 YFSETQ. The CDR3 spells CASSLEGVAGANVLTF. The CDR3 bases are TGCGCCAGCAGCTTGGAAGGGGTTGCGGGGGCCAACGTCCTGACTTTC.

The chain couples TRBV19 to TRBJ2-4; D is uncertain. The V gene lost 7 bases and the J gene lost 3 bases, with 10 bases spanning the gap. Germline CDR1 LNHDA, CDR2 SQIVND (reference sequence). This CDR3 region has 13 residues. The CDR3 reads CASNPKGKNIQYF. The DNA of the CDR3 is TGTGCCAGTAACCCGAAGGGCAAAAACATTCAGTACTTC.

The rearrangement joins TRBV28 to TRBJ2-3; TRBD2 aligns across 10 bases. The CDR3 sequence is 16 residues long. Germline loops: CDR1 MDHEN, CDR2 SYDVKM. Trimming at V came to 4 bases and at J to 3 bases, leaving 7 bases not matched to a gene. The CDR3: CASSSRTSGRTDTQYF. CDR3 in DNA: TGTGCCAGCAGTTCAAGGACTAGCGGCAGAACAGATACGCAGTATTTT.

The rearrangement links TRBV7-9 to TRBJ2-4; D is unresolved. V gave up 4 bases and J gave up 5 bases, with 6 bases separating them. This CDR3 spans 12 amino acids. Germline values: CDR1 SEHNR, CDR2 FQNEAQ (reference sequence). CDR3 protein: CASSSPENIQYF. DNA of the CDR3: TGTGCCAGCAGCTCCCCTGAAAACATTCAGTACTTC.

The rearrangement links TRBV12-3 or TRBV12-4 to TRBJ1-5; possible D gene TRBD1, 6 bases. Trimming left V 7 bases short and J 3 bases short, with 10 bases between. The CDR3 loop spans 13 amino acids. The CDR3 DNA reads as TGTGCCAGCACCTGGACAGACAATCAGCCCCAGCATTTT. Translating gives CASTWTDNQPQHF.

In the case of this clonotype: One end of the junction fails to match germline, which may point to a read error. This chain links TRBV5-1 with TRBJ2-1, with 8 bases fitting TRBD2. Germline CDR1 SGHRS, CDR2 YFSETQ. There are 15 residues in the CDR3. In DNA, the CDR3 is TGCGCCAGCAGTTTGGGGACTAGTAATTACAATGAGCAGTTCTTC. Translated, it gives CASSLGTSNYNEQFF.

There are many counts of this clonotype. V and J are TRBV2 and TRBJ1-2; 8 bases map to TRBD1. CDR1 and CDR2 from the germline V gene are SNHLY and FYNNEI. Germline trimming cut 5 bases from V and 8 bases from J; bases unmatched to any gene: 4. The CDR3 runs 12 residues. The CDR3 coding sequence is TGTGCCAGCAGTCCCTCAGGGGGCGGCTACACCTTC. The encoded protein is CASSPSGGGYTF.